Following are 17 T cell receptor beta chains from one sample sequenced in a study of T cell responses to AZD1222 COVID-19 vaccine. Produced via immunoSEQ multiplex PCR; TCRdb's table is partial and in-frame only. The repertoire has some 120,000 clones, about 90% of them found once; the top ten carry 7.5% to 8%. Here the sequenced sample was peripheral blood, taken on day 0 of AZD1222 vaccination. Receptor source: an adult in good health.

The table lists this clone with a few counts. The V gene is TRBV20-1, the J gene TRBJ2-2, with 7 bases matching TRBD1. This CDR3 contains 15 residues. Germline-derived CDR1 and CDR2 are DFQATT and SNEGSKA (reference sequence). Trimming at V came to 3 bases and at J to 5 bases, leaving 9 bases not matched to a gene. In nucleotides, the CDR3 is TGCAGTGCTAGTTTAGGGGGCTTAAGAACCGGGGAGCTGTTTTTT. This gives the protein CSASLGGLRTGELFF.

The chain links TRBV5-1 to TRBJ2-7; 15 nucleotides align to TRBD2. After removal of 6 bases from V and 1 base from J, the junction contained 8 bases not matched to a gene. Germline V gene sequence: CDR1 SGHRS, CDR2 YFSETQ. The CDR3 length is 17 residues. The CDR3 region is CASKGGGLAGGSYEQYF. The CDR3 DNA follows: TGCGCCAGCAAAGGCGGGGGACTAGCGGGAGGTTCCTACGAGCAGTACTTC.

This clone appeared a single time. The same CDR3 is also encoded by other DNA sequences in this sample. This chain joins TRBV29-1 and TRBJ2-7; D unresolved. The CDR3 has 12 residues. Trimming took 4 bases from V and 1 from J, leaving 8 bases between them. Germline V gene data show CDR1 as SQVTM and CDR2 as ANQGSEA. The CDR3: CSVAGGSYEQYF. CDR3 bases: TGCAGCGTTGCAGGCGGATCCTACGAGCAGTACTTC.

This chain connects TRBV19 to TRBJ2-7, with no clear D. The CDR3 is 14 amino acids. V lost 4 bases and J lost 4, with 14 bases in between. Germline CDR1 LNHDA, CDR2 SQIVND (reference sequence). This CDR3 reads CASSTTANRYEQYF. The CDR3 DNA reads as TGTGCCAGTAGTACTACCGCAAACCGTTACGAGCAGTACTTC.

The genes are TRBV19 and TRBJ2-2, with D possibly matching TRBD2 (6 bases). This CDR3 has 17 residues. The V end was cut by 6 bases, the J end by 1 base, with 18 bases between. The germline V gene has CDR1 LNHDA and CDR2 SQIVND (reference sequence). DNA for the CDR3: TGTGCCAGTAGGGGGATTGGGCGGGGTTTGAACACCGGGGAGCTGTTTTTT. Residues: CASRGIGRGLNTGELFF.

The chain carries TRBV6-6 and TRBJ2-2; TRBD1 might be the D (6 bases). Trimming removed 8 bases from V and 4 bases from J, with 20 bases in between. Per germline, CDR1 MNHNY and CDR2 SVGAGI (reference sequence). The CDR3 runs to 16 residues. The CDR3 coding sequence is TGTGCCAGCGCCCCTGCAGGGGCCCGGGTCACCGGGGAGCTGTTTTTT. It is translated as CASAPAGARVTGELFF.

V usage is TRBV5-8 and J usage is TRBJ2-7, with 9 positions matching TRBD1. Germline CDR1 is SGHTS and CDR2 is YDEGEE. The CDR3 spans 15 residues. V lost 2 bases and J lost 2; bases outside the gene matches: 5. The CDR3 sequence is CASSLRTGVPYEQYF. As DNA, the CDR3 is TGTGCCAGCAGCTTACGGACAGGGGTCCCCTACGAGCAGTACTTC.

The chain carries TRBV4-1 and TRBJ2-7; 8 bases fit TRBD1. The germline V gene has CDR1 MGHRA and CDR2 YSYEKL. CDR3 size: 15 residues. V lost 0 bases, J lost 4 bases, and 5 bases stayed unmatched. In nucleotides, the CDR3 is TGCGCCAGCAGCCAAGAGCAGACAGGGGTTTACGAGCAGTACTTC. Encoded protein: CASSQEQTGVYEQYF.

This clone came up once. V gene TRBV7-2 combines with J gene TRBJ1-1; unclear D gene. CDR1 SGHTA and CDR2 FQGNSA come from the germline V gene. This CDR3 has 13 amino acids. V was trimmed by 8 bases and J by 1 base, leaving 11 bases between them. The CDR3 coding sequence is TGTGCCAGCCTATGGCAGGCGAACACTGAAGCTTTCTTT. Protein sequence: CASLWQANTEAFF.

This chain joins TRBV30 and TRBJ2-7; TRBD2 matches at 11 bases. CDR1 and CDR2 (germline): GTSNPN, SVGIG (reference sequence). Unmatched junction bases numbered 3, after V lost 4 bases and J lost 7 bases. This CDR3 has 12 residues. CDR3 coding DNA: TGTGCCTGGACTAGCGGGGGGAGGGAGCAGTACTTC. Its translation: CAWTSGGREQYF. The whole variable domain, remainder taken from reference TRBV30 and TRBJ2-7, is SQTIHQWPATLVQPVGSPLSLECTVEGTSNPNLYWYRQAAGRGLQLLFYSVGIGQISSEVPQNLSASRPQDRQFILSSKKLLLSDSGFYLCAWTSGGREQYFGPGTRLTVT.

The chain is built from TRBV29-1 and TRBJ1-1; D is possibly TRBD1 (5 bases). The V gene lost 4 bases and the J gene lost 5 bases, with 17 bases spanning the gap. The CDR3 runs 14 residues. Per germline, CDR1 SQVTM and CDR2 ANQGSEA. CDR3 DNA sequence: TGCAGCGTTGGGGGGGAAACATTGGGGACTGAAGCTTTCTTT. Protein sequence: CSVGGETLGTEAFF.

The V call is TRBV7-8, the J call TRBJ2-2; the D is unclear. CDR3 size: 13 residues. From germline, CDR1 is SGHVS and CDR2 FQNEAQ. Trimming stripped 1 base from V and 7 bases from J, with 7 bases between. CDR3: CASSLVGVGELFF. In DNA, the CDR3 is TGTGCCAGCAGCTTAGTAGGAGTCGGGGAGCTGTTTTTT.

The rearrangement links TRBV12-5 to TRBJ2-3; no clear D gene. The CDR3 is 16 residues long. V lost 5 bases to trimming and J lost 0 bases, with 15 bases between them. Germline CDR1 and CDR2: LGHNT and FRNRAP. This chain's CDR3 is CASGPNLGGSTDTQYF. CDR3 sequence (DNA): TGTGCTAGTGGTCCTAACCTAGGTGGTAGCACAGATACGCAGTATTTT.

V and J are TRBV5-1 and TRBJ1-4; possible D gene TRBD1, 5 bases. V dropped 4 bases and J dropped 3 bases, with 13 bases sitting between them. In germline, CDR1 is SGHRS, CDR2 YFSETQ. This CDR3 has 15 amino acids. CDR3 region: CASSPRAGSNEKLFF. CDR3 coding DNA: TGCGCCAGCAGCCCACGGGCAGGGTCTAATGAAAAACTGTTTTTT.

V is TRBV7-7 and J is TRBJ2-7; 7 bases agree with TRBD2. Germline CDR1 is SSHAT and CDR2 is FNYEAQ (reference sequence). Trimming removed 1 base from V and 7 bases from J; junction bases left unmatched: 4. The CDR3 covers 13 residues. This CDR3 reads CASSLGVGGEQYF. The CDR3 DNA reads TGTGCCAGCAGCTTAGGCGTGGGGGGGGAGCAGTACTTC.

The chain uses TRBV3-1 (or the pseudogene TRBV3-2) and TRBJ1-3, with TRBD1 matching 7 bases. Germline-derived CDR1 and CDR2 are LGHDT and YNNKEL (reference sequence). Trimming removed 1 base from V and 4 bases from J; junction bases left unmatched: 4. This CDR3 spans 15 amino acids. The CDR3 bases are TGTGCCAGCAGCCAAGTTAGGGGGCTCGGAAACACCATATATTTT. Protein: CASSQVRGLGNTIYF.

The count of this clone is one. The chain recombines TRBV12-5 with TRBJ2-5; 11 bases line up with TRBD1. Germline V gives CDR1 LGHNT, CDR2 FRNRAP. Unmatched junction bases numbered 2, after V lost 4 bases and J lost 1 base. CDR3 size: 15 residues. As DNA, the CDR3 is TGTGCTAGTGGTTGGGGGACAGGGGGCCAAGAGACCCAGTACTTC. Translating it yields CASGWGTGGQETQYF.